These T cell receptor beta chains were read from a single sample in a study of OX40 agonist ivuxolimab in advanced cancers. Profiled with immunoSEQ multiplex PCR; TCRdb holds only in-frame clones, not every one. The repertoire consists of approximately 35,000 clones, with more than 70% occurring once and the leading ten covering about 35%. Sequenced material: CD4+ or CD8+ T cells sorted from blood, taken in a trial of the OX40 agonist ivuxolimab. The origin of the receptors is an adult with an advanced solid tumor such as melanoma, head and neck, liver or kidney cancer. Both conserved end residues are part of each CDR3. Each record gives: clone size, J gene, V gene, D gene, CDR3 protein, CDR3 DNA. A D gene is named only where the DNA matches it firmly. Only some rows state a clone size, as once, few, many or a class for expanded clones.

abundance: .
j_gene: TRBJ1-1
v_gene: TRBV6-5
d_gene: .
CDR3aa: CASSYSLSRNTEAFF
CDR3nt: TGTGCCAGCAGTTACTCTCTGTCCAGGAACACTGAAGCTTTCTTT

abundance: few
j_gene: TRBJ1-2
v_gene: TRBV5-1
d_gene: .
CDR3aa: CASSVRGNYGYTF
CDR3nt: TGCGCCAGCAGCGTGAGGGGAAACTATGGCTACACCTTC

abundance: .
j_gene: TRBJ2-1
v_gene: TRBV4-2
d_gene: TRBD1
CDR3aa: CASSQDGGQGIHEQFF
CDR3nt: TGTGCCAGCAGCCAAGATGGGGGACAGGGTATTCATGAGCAGTTCTTC

abundance: .
j_gene: TRBJ2-1
v_gene: TRBV7-9
d_gene: TRBD2
CDR3aa: CASNGGRDLHNEQFF
CDR3nt: TGTGCCAGCAACGGAGGGAGGGATCTCCACAATGAGCAGTTCTTC

abundance: .
j_gene: TRBJ2-5
v_gene: TRBV7-8
d_gene: TRBD1
CDR3aa: CASSFSGQGEETQYF
CDR3nt: TGTGCCAGCAGCTTCAGCGGACAGGGCGAAGAGACCCAGTACTTC

abundance: .
j_gene: TRBJ1-2
v_gene: TRBV13
d_gene: .
CDR3aa: CASSLRKSPDGYTF
CDR3nt: TGTGCCAGCAGCTTACGAAAATCTCCGGATGGCTACACCTTC

abundance: .
j_gene: TRBJ2-5
v_gene: TRBV19
d_gene: TRBD1
CDR3aa: CASSSPGQGASETQYF
CDR3nt: TGTGCCAGTAGTTCACCGGGACAGGGGGCATCAGAGACCCAGTACTTC

abundance: .
j_gene: TRBJ2-7
v_gene: TRBV27
d_gene: .
CDR3aa: CASSPTGAPLTYEQYF
CDR3nt: TGTGCCAGCAGTCCCACGGGGGCGCCCCTGACCTACGAGCAGTACTTC

abundance: .
j_gene: TRBJ2-7
v_gene: TRBV7-8
d_gene: .
CDR3aa: CASSLESRRGGHEQYF
CDR3nt: TGTGCCAGCAGCTTAGAAAGTCGGCGTGGGGGCCACGAGCAGTACTTC

abundance: .
j_gene: TRBJ2-3
v_gene: TRBV11-2
d_gene: .
CDR3aa: CASSLRTDTQYF
CDR3nt: TGTGCCAGCAGCCTACGGACAGATACGCAGTATTTT

abundance: .
j_gene: TRBJ2-1
v_gene: TRBV19
d_gene: TRBD2
CDR3aa: CASPHNGRVNNEQFF
CDR3nt: TGTGCCAGTCCCCACAACGGGAGGGTGAACAATGAGCAGTTCTTC

abundance: .
j_gene: TRBJ2-1
v_gene: TRBV6-5
d_gene: .
CDR3aa: CASSSGQYNEQFF
CDR3nt: TGTGCCAGCAGTTCGGGCCAGTACAATGAGCAGTTCTTC

abundance: .
j_gene: TRBJ2-4
v_gene: TRBV2
d_gene: TRBD1
CDR3aa: CASSEDGTAMGKNIQYF
CDR3nt: TGTGCCAGCAGTGAAGACGGGACAGCGATGGGCAAAAACATTCAGTACTTC

abundance: .
j_gene: TRBJ2-7
v_gene: TRBV28
d_gene: .
CDR3aa: CASSLSSTPYEQYF
CDR3nt: TGTGCCAGCAGTTTGAGTAGCACCCCCTACGAGCAGTACTTC

abundance: .
j_gene: TRBJ2-1
v_gene: TRBV5-1
d_gene: .
CDR3aa: CASTPGTRGTSYNEQFF
CDR3nt: TGCGCCAGCACCCCGGGTACCCGAGGGACCTCCTACAATGAGCAGTTCTTC

abundance: .
j_gene: TRBJ2-7
v_gene: TRBV29-1
d_gene: .
CDR3aa: CSVVDSYEQYF
CDR3nt: TGCAGCGTAGTGGACAGTTACGAGCAGTACTTC

abundance: .
j_gene: TRBJ1-1
v_gene: TRBV7-9
d_gene: TRBD1
CDR3aa: CASSSDRGPTEAFF
CDR3nt: TGTGCCAGCAGCTCCGACAGGGGGCCCACTGAAGCTTTCTTT

abundance: .
j_gene: TRBJ2-7
v_gene: TRBV6-5
d_gene: TRBD2
CDR3aa: CASSPLSGTTYEQYF
CDR3nt: TGTGCCAGCAGCCCCCTGAGCGGGACTACCTACGAGCAGTACTTC

abundance: once
j_gene: TRBJ2-7
v_gene: TRBV6-5
d_gene: TRBD2
CDR3aa: CASSSGGSYEQYF
CDR3nt: TGTGCCAGCTCAAGCGGGGGAAGCTACGAGCAGTACTTC

abundance: .
j_gene: TRBJ2-7
v_gene: TRBV6-5
d_gene: TRBD1
CDR3aa: CASSGTGASYEQYF
CDR3nt: TGTGCCAGTTCCGGGACAGGGGCATCCTACGAGCAGTACTTC

abundance: .
j_gene: TRBJ2-7
v_gene: TRBV19
d_gene: TRBD2
CDR3aa: CASSIRAGAPYEQYF
CDR3nt: TGTGCCAGTAGTATCAGAGCGGGGGCCCCCTACGAGCAGTACTTC

abundance: .
j_gene: TRBJ2-5
v_gene: TRBV4-1
d_gene: TRBD2
CDR3aa: CASSQAPTSGGYQETQYF
CDR3nt: TGCGCCAGCAGCCAAGCCCCAACTAGCGGGGGGTACCAAGAGACCCAGTACTTC

abundance: .
j_gene: TRBJ1-3
v_gene: TRBV4-1
d_gene: TRBD1
CDR3aa: CASSLAGGAGGNTIYF
CDR3nt: TGCGCCAGCAGCCTCGCAGGGGGGGCAGGTGGAAACACCATATATTTT

abundance: .
j_gene: TRBJ1-5
v_gene: TRBV6-6
d_gene: TRBD1
CDR3aa: CASSDHGTGSQPQHF
CDR3nt: TGTGCCAGCAGTGACCACGGGACAGGTAGTCAGCCCCAGCATTTT

abundance: .
j_gene: TRBJ2-7
v_gene: TRBV7-9
d_gene: TRBD2
CDR3aa: CASSQLAIHEQYF
CDR3nt: TGTGCCAGCAGCCAACTAGCGATCCACGAGCAGTACTTC

abundance: .
j_gene: TRBJ1-5
v_gene: TRBV19
d_gene: .
CDR3aa: CASSMGDFNQPQHF
CDR3nt: TGTGCCAGTAGTATGGGGGATTTCAATCAGCCCCAGCATTTT

abundance: .
j_gene: TRBJ2-7
v_gene: TRBV4-1
d_gene: .
CDR3aa: CASSQVGVYEQYF
CDR3nt: TGCGCCAGCAGCCAAGTGGGGGTCTACGAGCAGTACTTC

abundance: .
j_gene: TRBJ2-1
v_gene: TRBV27
d_gene: .
CDR3aa: CASTQGQGGGNEQFF
CDR3nt: TGTGCCAGCACCCAAGGACAGGGAGGGGGGAATGAGCAGTTCTTC

abundance: .
j_gene: TRBJ1-4
v_gene: TRBV7-9
d_gene: .
CDR3aa: CASSSRTETNEKLFF
CDR3nt: TGTGCCAGCAGCTCAAGGACGGAAACTAATGAAAAACTGTTTTTT

abundance: .
j_gene: TRBJ1-1
v_gene: TRBV27
d_gene: .
CDR3aa: CASSWGGSEAFF
CDR3nt: TGTGCCAGCAGTTGGGGGGGGTCTGAAGCTTTCTTT